Listed below are T cell receptor beta chains from one sample, sequenced in a study of neurological immune-mediated disorders. Via MiXCR, TCRdb re-called the 5' RACE reads, giving one row per CDR3 protein. The sample shows around 70,000 distinct CDR3 sequences, roughly 5.5% of them seen only once. The specimen sequenced was PBMCs. The receptors stem from a man between 18 and 35 years old with multiple sclerosis. Each CDR3 is given with its conserved first and last residue. A D gene is named only where the DNA matches it firmly. Size values are once, few and many counts, or a class for expanded clones, and some rows have none.

TRBV5-5	13	TRBJ2-3	.	.	CASSIRTGDTQYF	TGTGCCAGCAGCATTCGGACGGGAGATACGCAGTATTTT
TRBV5-1	16	TRBJ1-3	few	TRBD1	CASSLSGDRAGNTIYF	TGCGCCAGCAGCTTGTCGGGCGACAGGGCAGGAAACACCATATATTTT
TRBV5-1	17	TRBJ2-3	many	.	CASSGKGGTIPTDTQYF	TGCGCCAGCAGCGGCAAGGGGGGGACGATACCTACAGATACGCAGTATTTT
TRBV5-1	15	TRBJ2-6	many	.	CASSPSQAGANVLTF	TGCGCCAGCAGCCCCTCACAGGCTGGGGCCAACGTCCTGACTTTC
TRBV7-3	18	TRBJ2-3	many	TRBD2	CASSLTGLAGTSTDTQYF	TGTGCCAGCAGTTTAACCGGCCTAGCGGGAACCAGCACAGATACGCAGTATTTT
TRBV5-1	15	TRBJ2-1	many	TRBD1	CASSLQGVINNEQFF	TGCGCCAGCAGCTTACAGGGGGTTATCAACAATGAGCAGTTCTTC
TRBV19	14	TRBJ2-7	few	.	CASSIDLGPYEQYF	TGTGCCAGTAGTATAGATCTGGGCCCCTACGAGCAGTACTTC
TRBV28	11	TRBJ1-3	many	.	CASGRVDTIYF	TGTGCCAGCGGGAGGGTAGACACCATATATTTT
TRBV20-1	13	TRBJ1-1	many	TRBD1	CSAQTGEVTEAFF	TGCAGTGCTCAGACAGGGGAGGTCACTGAAGCTTTCTTT
TRBV30	13	TRBJ1-1	.	.	CASSQGSVTEAFF	TGTGCCTCCTCTCAGGGTTCGGTCACTGAAGCTTTCTTT
TRBV5-1	15	TRBJ2-1	many	TRBD2	CASSLATSGSDEQFF	TGCGCCAGCAGCTTGGCGACTAGCGGGAGCGATGAGCAGTTCTTC
TRBV24-1	16	TRBJ2-5	many	TRBD2	CATSDHRAGGVETQYF	TGTGCCACCAGTGATCATCGGGCGGGGGGTGTGGAGACCCAGTACTTC
TRBV5-1	13	TRBJ2-7	few	.	CASSTTESYEQYF	TGCGCCAGCAGCACGACAGAGTCCTACGAGCAGTACTTC
TRBV12-3/TRBV12-4	14	TRBJ1-4	.	.	CASSFRNSVGKLFF	TGTGCCAGCAGTTTTAGGAATAGTGTTGGGAAACTGTTTTTT
TRBV20-1	14	TRBJ2-2	many	.	CSARAEQSLGELFF	TGCAGTGCTAGAGCCGAACAGAGTCTTGGGGAGCTGTTTTTT
TRBV5-1	15	TRBJ1-6	many	.	CASSVMTGDNSPLHF	TGCGCCAGCAGCGTAATGACAGGAGATAATTCACCCCTCCACTTT
TRBV15	17	TRBJ1-1	many	.	CATSRDRMGELNTEAFF	TGTGCCACCAGCAGAGATCGTATGGGGGAACTGAACACTGAAGCTTTCTTT
TRBV20-1	13	TRBJ2-5	many	TRBD1	CSAKGDRAETQYF	TGCAGTGCTAAGGGGGACAGGGCGGAGACCCAGTACTTC
TRBV10-3	12	TRBJ2-3	many	.	CAIRDFTDTQYF	TGTGCCATCAGGGACTTCACAGATACGCAGTATTTT
TRBV29-1	11	TRBJ2-7	many	.	CSVLESYEQYF	TGCAGCGTTCTAGAATCCTACGAGCAGTACTTC
TRBV10-1	15	TRBJ1-1	many	.	CASSEKTGMNTEAFF	TGCGCCAGCAGTGAGAAGACAGGTATGAACACTGAAGCTTTCTTT
TRBV24-1	12	TRBJ2-2	many	.	CATGSNTGELFF	TGTGCTACAGGGTCCAACACCGGGGAGCTGTTTTTT
TRBV6-5	15	TRBJ2-3	many	TRBD2	CASSYSRLAGDTQYF	TGTGCCAGCAGTTACTCGAGACTAGCGGGAGATACGCAGTATTTT
TRBV12-3/TRBV12-4	15	TRBJ1-5	few	.	CASSLRGSGGMPQNF	TGTGCCAGCAGTTTAAGGGGGTCTGGGGGAATGCCCCAGAATTTT
TRBV5-1	15	TRBJ1-1	.	.	CASSPNLKGNTEAFF	TGCGCCAGCAGCCCAAATCTTAAGGGGAACACTGAAGCTTTCTTT
TRBV29-1	14	TRBJ1-2	many	.	CSVEVGEPLYGYTF	TGCAGCGTCGAAGTAGGCGAGCCCCTCTATGGCTACACCTTC
TRBV27	14	TRBJ1-4	.	TRBD1	CASSPGQAIEKLFF	TGTGCCAGCAGCCCGGGACAGGCTATAGAAAAACTGTTTTTT
TRBV20-1	13	TRBJ2-7	few	TRBD1	CSAGGGQGEEQYF	TGCAGTGCTGGAGGGGGACAGGGGGAAGAGCAGTACTTC
TRBV20-1	13	TRBJ2-4	many	.	CSATREAKNIQYF	TGCAGTGCAACAAGGGAGGCCAAAAACATTCAGTACTTC
TRBV27	15	TRBJ2-7	many	TRBD2	CASSFGSSGSYEQYF	TGTGCCAGCAGTTTCGGGTCTAGCGGGAGCTACGAGCAGTACTTC
TRBV5-1	20	TRBJ1-1	many	TRBD1	CASSRGQGFSLYSAEAKAFF	TGCGCCAGCAGCCGGGGACAGGGTTTTTCCCTTTATAGCGCCGAAGCTAAAGCTTTCTTT
TRBV4-2	14	TRBJ1-2	many	.	CASSQVTANYGYTF	TGTGCCAGCAGCCAAGTAACGGCTAACTATGGCTACACCTTC
TRBV2	14	TRBJ1-5	many	TRBD1	CASSQQGVGQPQHF	TGTGCCAGCAGCCAACAGGGGGTTGGACAGCCCCAGCATTTT
TRBV5-1	15	TRBJ2-2	many	TRBD1	CASGDLAGGTGELFF	TGCGCCAGCGGTGACTTGGCAGGGGGCACCGGGGAGCTGTTTTTT
TRBV12-3/TRBV12-4	13	TRBJ1-1	many	TRBD1	CASTGQGGTEAFF	TGTGCCAGCACCGGACAGGGCGGCACTGAAGCTTTCTTT
TRBV3-1	15	TRBJ2-5	many	.	CASSQDVQSQETQYF	TGTGCCAGCAGCCAAGATGTACAGTCTCAAGAGACCCAGTACTTC
TRBV9	12	TRBJ2-1	.	.	CASGVGYNEQFF	TGTGCCAGCGGCGTGGGGTACAATGAGCAGTTCTTC
TRBV27	14	TRBJ1-1	many	.	CASSFRPVNTEAFF	TGTGCCAGCAGTTTCCGACCGGTGAACACTGAAGCTTTCTTT
TRBV18	16	TRBJ1-2	.	.	CASSPQGPLTLYGYTF	TGTGCCAGCTCACCACAGGGCCCACTTACCCTCTATGGCTACACCTTC
TRBV29-1	13	TRBJ2-7	many	TRBD2	CSGSGGAPYEQYF	TGCAGCGGAAGCGGGGGGGCTCCCTACGAGCAGTACTTC
TRBV12-3/TRBV12-4	13	TRBJ2-2	many	.	CASSLGTTGELFF	TGTGCCAGCAGTTTAGGTACCACCGGGGAGCTGTTTTTT
TRBV5-5	16	TRBJ2-5	many	TRBD2	CASSLVPSGAQETQYF	TGTGCCAGCAGCTTGGTCCCTAGCGGGGCACAAGAGACCCAGTACTTC
TRBV6-2/TRBV6-3	17	TRBJ2-6	many	TRBD2	CASSWTSGLGGANVLTF	TGTGCCAGCAGTTGGACTAGCGGCCTGGGAGGGGCCAACGTCCTGACTTTC
TRBV5-1	13	TRBJ2-7	many	.	CASSRMGHDEQYF	TGCGCCAGCAGTAGGATGGGGCACGACGAGCAGTACTTC
TRBV7-9	18	TRBJ2-2	many	TRBD2	CASSPRGLAGGRIGELFF	TGTGCCAGCAGCCCACGGGGACTAGCGGGAGGCCGTATCGGGGAGCTGTTTTTT
TRBV29-1	14	TRBJ2-7	.	.	CSAGGIRGGSEQYF	TGCAGCGCGGGGGGCATTAGAGGGGGTTCCGAGCAGTACTTC
TRBV14	13	TRBJ2-1	many	.	CASSPLNSNEQFF	TGTGCCAGCAGCCCACTGAACTCCAATGAGCAGTTCTTC
TRBV7-2	14	TRBJ2-7	many	TRBD2	CASSLSGVPYEQYF	TGTGCCAGCAGCTTAAGCGGGGTACCCTACGAGCAGTACTTC
TRBV5-5	13	TRBJ1-4	many	.	CASSPTGREKLFF	TGTGCCAGCAGCCCAACAGGAAGAGAAAAACTGTTTTTT
TRBV5-1	20	TRBJ2-7	many	TRBD2	CASSFGTSGRIPPPAYEQYF	TGCGCCAGCAGCTTCGGGACTAGCGGGAGAATTCCTCCCCCCGCCTACGAGCAGTACTTC
TRBV27	14	TRBJ2-3	many	.	CASSFGENLDTQYF	TGTGCCAGCAGTTTCGGTGAAAACTTGGATACGCAGTATTTT
TRBV20-1	15	TRBJ1-5	.	TRBD1	CSASYRGRPNQPQNF	TGCAGTGCTTCTTACAGGGGAAGGCCTAATCAGCCCCAGAATTTT
TRBV4-3	14	TRBJ1-1	many	TRBD1	CASSDRAPNTEAFF	TGCGCCAGCAGCGACAGGGCCCCGAACACTGAAGCTTTCTTT
TRBV5-5	20	TRBJ2-3	many	.	CASSFLRVIARAALGDTQYF	TGTGCCAGCAGCTTTCTTAGAGTGATCGCAAGGGCCGCTCTAGGAGATACGCAGTATTTT
TRBV7-2	15	TRBJ2-3	many	TRBD2	CASSLWRGVTDTQYF	TGTGCCAGCAGCTTATGGCGGGGGGTCACCGATACGCAGTATTTT